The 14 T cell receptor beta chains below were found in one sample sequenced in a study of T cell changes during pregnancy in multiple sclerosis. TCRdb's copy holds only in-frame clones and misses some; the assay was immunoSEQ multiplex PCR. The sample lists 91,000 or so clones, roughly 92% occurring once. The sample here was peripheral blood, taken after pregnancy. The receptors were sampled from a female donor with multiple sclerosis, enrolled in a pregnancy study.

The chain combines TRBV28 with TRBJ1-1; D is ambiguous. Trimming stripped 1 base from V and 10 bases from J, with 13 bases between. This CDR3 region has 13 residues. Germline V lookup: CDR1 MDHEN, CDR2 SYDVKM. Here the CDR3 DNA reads TGTGCCAGCAGTTTATTGATAGGAAAGCGAGCTTTCTTT. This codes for CASSLLIGKRAFF. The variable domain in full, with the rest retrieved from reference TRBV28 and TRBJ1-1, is DVKVTQSSRYLVKRTGEKVFLECVQDMDHENMFWYRQDPGLGLRLIYFSYDVKMKEKGDIPEGYSVSREKKERFSLILESASTNQTSMYLCASSLLIGKRAFFGQGTRLTVV.

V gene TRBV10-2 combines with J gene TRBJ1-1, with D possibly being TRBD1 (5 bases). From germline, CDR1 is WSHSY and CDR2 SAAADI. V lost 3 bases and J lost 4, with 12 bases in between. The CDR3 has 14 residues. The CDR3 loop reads CASSDLTGGTEAFF. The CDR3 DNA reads TGCGCCAGCAGTGATCTTACCGGGGGCACTGAAGCTTTCTTT.

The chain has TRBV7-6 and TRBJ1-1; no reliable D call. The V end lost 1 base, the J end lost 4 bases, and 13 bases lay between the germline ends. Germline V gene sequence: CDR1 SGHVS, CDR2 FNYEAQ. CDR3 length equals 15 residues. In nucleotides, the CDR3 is TGTGCCAGCAGCTTAGGCGGGTCTGTGCGCACTGAAGCTTTCTTT. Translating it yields CASSLGGSVRTEAFF. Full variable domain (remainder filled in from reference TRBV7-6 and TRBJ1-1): GAGVSQSPRYKVTKRGQDVALRCDPISGHVSLYWYRQALGQGPEFLTYFNYEAQQDKSGLPNDRFSAERPEGSISTLTIQRTEQRDSAMYRCASSLGGSVRTEAFFGQGTRLTVV.

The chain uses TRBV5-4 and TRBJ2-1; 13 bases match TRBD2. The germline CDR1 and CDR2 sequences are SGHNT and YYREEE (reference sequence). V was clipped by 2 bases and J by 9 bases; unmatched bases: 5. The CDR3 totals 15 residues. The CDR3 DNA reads TGTGCCAGCAGCTTCCCCGGGACTAGCGGGACTGAGCAGTTCTTC. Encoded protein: CASSFPGTSGTEQFF.

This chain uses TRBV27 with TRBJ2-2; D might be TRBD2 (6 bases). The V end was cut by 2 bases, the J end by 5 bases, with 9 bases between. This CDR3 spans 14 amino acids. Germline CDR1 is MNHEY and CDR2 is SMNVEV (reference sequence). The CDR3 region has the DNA TGTGCCAGCAGTTTAATGGCGGGAACCGGGGAGCTGTTTTTT. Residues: CASSLMAGTGELFF.

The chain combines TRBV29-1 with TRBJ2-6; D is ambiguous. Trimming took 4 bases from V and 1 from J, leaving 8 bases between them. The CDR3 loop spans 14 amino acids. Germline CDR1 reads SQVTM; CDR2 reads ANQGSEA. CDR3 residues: CSVVQVSGANVLTF. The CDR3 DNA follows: TGCAGCGTTGTTCAGGTATCTGGGGCCAACGTCCTGACTTTC.

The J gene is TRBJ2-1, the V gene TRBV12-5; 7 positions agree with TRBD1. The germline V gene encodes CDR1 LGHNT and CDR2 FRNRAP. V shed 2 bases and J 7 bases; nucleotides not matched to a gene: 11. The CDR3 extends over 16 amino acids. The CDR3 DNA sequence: TGTGCTAGTGGTTTGCCACCCCTGACAGGGCAGAATGAGCAGTTCTTC. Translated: CASGLPPLTGQNEQFF.

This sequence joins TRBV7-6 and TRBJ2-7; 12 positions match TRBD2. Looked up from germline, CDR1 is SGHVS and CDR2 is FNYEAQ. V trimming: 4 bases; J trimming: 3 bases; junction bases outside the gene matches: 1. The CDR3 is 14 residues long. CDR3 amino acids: CASSSGLAGYEQYF. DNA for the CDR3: TGTGCCAGCAGCTCGGGACTAGCGGGCTACGAGCAGTACTTC.

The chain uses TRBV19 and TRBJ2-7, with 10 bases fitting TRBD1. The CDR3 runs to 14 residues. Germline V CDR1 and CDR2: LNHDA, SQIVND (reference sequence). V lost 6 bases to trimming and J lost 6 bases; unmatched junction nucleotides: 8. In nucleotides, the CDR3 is TGTGCCAGTAGCCAGACAGGGGGCACGGGCGAGCAGTACTTC. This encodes CASSQTGGTGEQYF.

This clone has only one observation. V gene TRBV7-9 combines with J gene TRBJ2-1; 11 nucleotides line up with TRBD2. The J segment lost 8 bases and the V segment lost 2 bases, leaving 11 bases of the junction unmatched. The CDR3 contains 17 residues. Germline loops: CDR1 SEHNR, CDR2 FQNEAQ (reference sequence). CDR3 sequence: CASSLSSVAGGVDEQFF. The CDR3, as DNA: TGTGCCAGCAGCTTAAGTAGTGTAGCGGGAGGGGTAGATGAGCAGTTCTTC.

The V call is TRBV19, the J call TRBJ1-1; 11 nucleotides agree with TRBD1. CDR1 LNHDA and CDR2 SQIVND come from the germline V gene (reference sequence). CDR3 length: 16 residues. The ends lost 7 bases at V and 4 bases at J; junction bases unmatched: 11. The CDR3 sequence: CASIPRSGQGATEAFF. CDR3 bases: TGTGCCAGTATACCGAGATCCGGACAGGGGGCCACTGAAGCTTTCTTT. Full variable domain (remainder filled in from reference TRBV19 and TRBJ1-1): DGGITQSPKYLFRKEGQNVTLSCEQNLNHDAMYWYRQDPGQGLRLIYYSQIVNDFQKGDIAEGYSVSREKKESFPLTVTSAQKNPTAFYLCASIPRSGQGATEAFFGQGTRLTVV.

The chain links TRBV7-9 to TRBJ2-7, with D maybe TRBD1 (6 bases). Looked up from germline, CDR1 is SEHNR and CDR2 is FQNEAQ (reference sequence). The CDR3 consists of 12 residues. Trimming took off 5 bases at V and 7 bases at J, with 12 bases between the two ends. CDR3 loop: CASSNTGHEQYF. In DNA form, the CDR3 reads TGTGCCAGCAGCAACACAGGGCATGAGCAGTACTTC.

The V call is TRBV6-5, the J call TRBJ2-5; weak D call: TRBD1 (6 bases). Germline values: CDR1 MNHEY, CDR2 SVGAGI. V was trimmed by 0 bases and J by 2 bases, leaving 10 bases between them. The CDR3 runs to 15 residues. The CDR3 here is CASSYSIGQQETQYF. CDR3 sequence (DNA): TGTGCCAGCAGTTACTCGATCGGACAGCAAGAGACCCAGTACTTC.

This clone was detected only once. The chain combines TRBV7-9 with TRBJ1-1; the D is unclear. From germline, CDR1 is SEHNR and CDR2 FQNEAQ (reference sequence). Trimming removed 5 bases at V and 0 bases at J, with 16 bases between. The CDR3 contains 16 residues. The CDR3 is CASSRTVSPMNTEAFF. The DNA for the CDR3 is TGTGCCAGCAGCCGAACAGTGAGCCCCATGAACACTGAAGCTTTCTTT.